The 30 T cell receptor beta chains below were found in one sample sequenced in a study of shared clonotypes between healthy human individuals. Naive CD8 cells were CD45RO-negative, positively selected for CCR7, excluding terminally differentiated effector memory CD45RA+ cells. Profiled with immunoSEQ multiplex PCR; TCRdb holds only in-frame clones, not every one. Here the sample spans a few million clones, around 93% being singletons. Sample: naive CD8+ T cells from PBMCs. The origin of the receptors is a man between 18 and 29 years old in good health. Some clones in this sample may be carry-over from other donors' samples.

The CDR3 is CASSYEYRGNYGYTF. CDR3 coding DNA: TGTGCCAGCAGTTACGAATATAGGGGGAACTATGGCTACACCTTC. This rearrangement joins TRBV6-6 to TRBJ1-2, with D possibly TRBD1 on 6 matching bases. Trimming removed 2 bases at V and 2 bases at J, with 12 bases between. CDR3 length: 15 residues. Germline V gene data show CDR1 as MNHNY and CDR2 as SVGAGI (reference sequence).

The chain has TRBV7-6 and TRBJ2-7; 12 bases match TRBD1. Trimming at V came to 5 bases and at J to 9 bases, leaving 8 bases not matched to a gene. CDR1 is SGHVS, CDR2 FNYEAQ, per germline. The CDR3 has 14 amino acids. CDR3 bases: TGTGCCAGCAGCGATGGGGACAGGGGGCAAGTGCAGTACTTC. Translating it yields CASSDGDRGQVQYF.

The chain employs TRBV15 and TRBJ1-4, with no clear D. CDR1 is LNHNV, CDR2 YYDKDF, per germline (reference sequence). V was cut by 3 bases and J by 8 bases, with 22 bases left in between. This CDR3 region has 17 residues. CDR3 protein: CATSSRNPQNLREKLFF. As DNA, the CDR3 is TGTGCCACCAGCAGTAGAAATCCTCAGAATCTGAGGGAAAAACTGTTTTTT.

The genes are TRBV4-2 and TRBJ2-7; the D gene is possibly TRBD2 (6 bases). Germline V gives CDR1 LGHNA, CDR2 YNFKEQ. V gave up 4 bases and J gave up 3 bases, with 10 bases separating them. CDR3 length equals 13 residues. The CDR3 region has the DNA TGTGCCAGCAGCCGCCCGGGAGACTACGAGCAGTACTTC. This sequence encodes CASSRPGDYEQYF.

Comment on this clone: Other DNA variants within this sample encode the same CDR3. V is TRBV27 and J is TRBJ2-6; no clear D. The CDR3 extends over 13 amino acids. Trimming shortened V by 5 bases and J by 1 base, and 3 bases separated the two germline ends. Germline lookup yields CDR1 MNHEY and CDR2 SMNVEV (reference sequence). CDR3: CASSPSGANVLTF. In DNA form, the CDR3 reads TGTGCCAGCAGTCCTTCTGGGGCCAACGTCCTGACTTTC.

The chain recombines TRBV27 with TRBJ2-7; no firm D call. Germline lookup yields CDR1 MNHEY and CDR2 SMNVEV (reference sequence). V lost 5 bases to trimming and J lost 3 bases, with 11 bases between them. The CDR3 loop spans 13 amino acids. The CDR3 loop reads CASSPAAHYEQYF. The CDR3 nucleotides are TGTGCCAGCAGTCCGGCCGCCCACTACGAGCAGTACTTC.

The chain carries TRBV29-1 and TRBJ2-7; TRBD2 matches 7 bases. The V and J ends lost 6 bases and 0 bases, in that order; junction bases with no gene match: 8. Germline CDR1 and CDR2: SQVTM and ANQGSEA. The CDR3 spans 14 residues. CDR3: CSVPGVAGSYEQYF. In DNA, the CDR3 is TGCAGCGTCCCCGGGGTAGCGGGCTCCTACGAGCAGTACTTC.

This sequence joins TRBV5-1 and TRBJ1-3; no clear D gene. The CDR3 is made up of 16 amino acids. Germline CDR1 SGHRS, CDR2 YFSETQ. With 6 bases removed from V and 0 bases from J, the gap between germline ends came to 16 bases. This chain's CDR3 is CASTPSGVGSGNTIYF. CDR3 nucleotide sequence: TGCGCCAGCACCCCAAGCGGGGTTGGCTCTGGAAACACCATATATTTT.

This chain links TRBV28 with TRBJ1-2; D is uncertain. The CDR3 has 14 residues. The V gene's germline CDR1 is MDHEN and CDR2 SYDVKM. V dropped 2 bases and J dropped 4 bases, with 11 bases sitting between them. The CDR3 spells CASSLVASIYGYTF. As DNA, the CDR3 is TGTGCCAGCAGTTTAGTCGCCAGCATCTATGGCTACACCTTC.

CDR3 coding DNA: TGTGCCAGCAGCGAGGACAGCTATGGCTACACCTTC. The encoded protein is CASSEDSYGYTF. This chain connects TRBV9 to TRBJ1-2, with D possibly being TRBD1 (6 bases). Between the trimmed V and J ends, which lost 3 bases and 4 bases, there was a span of 7 bases. CDR1 is SGDLS and CDR2 is YYNGEE in the germline V gene. The length of the CDR3 is 12 residues.

The gene calls are TRBV5-8 and TRBJ1-1, with TRBD1 matching 8 bases. The CDR3 has 15 residues. After removal of 2 bases from V and 4 bases from J, the junction contained 7 bases not matched to a gene. CDR1 is SGHTS and CDR2 is YDEGEE in the germline V gene. The CDR3 region is CASSLGQGFGTEAFF. The CDR3 DNA sequence: TGTGCCAGCAGCTTAGGACAGGGATTCGGCACTGAAGCTTTCTTT.

The rearrangement joins TRBV7-9 to TRBJ2-1; 7 nucleotides agree with TRBD2. This CDR3 region has 18 residues. V lost 3 bases, J lost 5 bases, and 16 bases stayed unmatched. CDR1 and CDR2 from the germline V gene are SEHNR and FQNEAQ (reference sequence). CDR3 DNA sequence: TGTGCCAGCAGCTTGAGAAAAGCGGGGACCGAACACCACAATGAGCAGTTCTTC. It yields the protein CASSLRKAGTEHHNEQFF.

This chain uses TRBV29-1 with TRBJ2-1; D might be TRBD1 or TRBD2, each matching 5 bases. The ends were cut back, 5 bases at V and 10 bases at J, with 18 bases in the middle. The CDR3 contains 13 residues. Per germline, CDR1 SQVTM and CDR2 ANQGSEA. The CDR3, as DNA: TGCAGCGTTCGGGGACCTGGCAAATTGGAGCAGTTCTTC. Translating gives CSVRGPGKLEQFF.

This chain links TRBV4-1 with TRBJ1-5; possibly TRBD1 for D (5 bases). With 4 bases removed from V and 4 bases from J, the gap between germline ends came to 14 bases. The CDR3 runs 15 residues. Germline V gene sequence: CDR1 MGHRA, CDR2 YSYEKL. The CDR3 nucleotides are TGCGCCAGCAGCCCTCTCGACAGATATAATCAGCCCCAGCATTTT. It encodes CASSPLDRYNQPQHF.

V gene TRBV7-9 combines with J gene TRBJ1-2; weak D call: TRBD1 (5 bases). The germline V gene encodes CDR1 SEHNR and CDR2 FQNEAQ (reference sequence). The CDR3 spans 12 residues. V was cut by 8 bases and J by 2 bases, with 9 bases left in between. The CDR3 coding sequence is TGTGCCAGCGGCGGGGCCAACTATGGCTACACCTTC. Encoded protein: CASGGANYGYTF.

The genes are TRBV6-1 and TRBJ2-3, with no clear D. Trimming cost V 2 bases and J 2 bases, with 17 bases left between them. This CDR3 is 17 amino acids long. Germline V gene data show CDR1 as MNHNS and CDR2 as SASEGT. CDR3 residues: CASSEFRRMGFTDTQYF. Written as DNA, the CDR3 is TGTGCCAGCAGTGAATTTCGTCGTATGGGATTCACAGATACGCAGTATTTT.

The chain joins TRBV7-9 to TRBJ1-5; TRBD1 is a possible D gene (6 bases). Germline V gene lookup returns CDR1 SEHNR and CDR2 FQNEAQ (reference sequence). The CDR3 is 15 residues long. V was trimmed by 5 bases and J by 3 bases, leaving 14 bases between them. This chain's CDR3 is CASSLDQGINQPQHF. CDR3 DNA: TGTGCCAGCAGCCTTGATCAGGGGATCAATCAGCCCCAGCATTTT.

Notes on this clone: The identical CDR3 is also encoded by other nucleotide sequences in the sample. The chain has TRBV4-1 and TRBJ2-1; D is unresolved. The CDR3 loop spans 14 amino acids. Germline CDR1 reads MGHRA; CDR2 reads YSYEKL. V was pared by 3 bases and J by 6 bases, with 12 bases between. As DNA, the CDR3 is TGCGCCAGCAGCCAGAAAGGTGGTGGCAATGAGCAGTTCTTC. Translation: CASSQKGGGNEQFF.

The chain uses TRBV7-8 and TRBJ1-5; TRBD1 might be the D (6 bases). Germline V lookup: CDR1 SGHVS, CDR2 FQNEAQ. The length of the CDR3 is 18 residues. The germline V and J ends were trimmed by 3 bases and 0 bases, with 18 bases remaining between them. CDR3 region: CASSFLMGDKYSNQPQHF. CDR3 in DNA: TGTGCCAGCAGCTTCCTGATGGGGGACAAGTATAGCAATCAGCCCCAGCATTTT.

This sequence joins TRBV10-1 and TRBJ2-2, with TRBD1 identical over 7 bases. The CDR3 is 16 residues long. V gave up 5 bases and J gave up 6 bases; unmatched junction bases: 12. The germline gives CDR1 WNHNN, CDR2 SYGVQD (reference sequence). CDR3 in DNA: TGCGCCAGCAGTAACCGGGACAGCAGGCGGGCCGGGGAGCTGTTTTTT. Translated, it gives CASSNRDSRRAGELFF.

This sequence joins TRBV9 and TRBJ1-5, with 9 bases lining up with TRBD1. Germline V CDR1 and CDR2: SGDLS, YYNGEE. After removal of 3 bases from V and 6 bases from J, the junction contained 4 bases not matched to a gene. CDR3 size: 14 residues. CDR3 amino acids: CASSGGQGSQPQHF. The CDR3 coding sequence is TGTGCCAGCAGCGGGGGACAGGGTAGTCAGCCCCAGCATTTT.

This chain joins TRBV28 and TRBJ2-3; TRBD2 matches at 12 bases. Unmatched junction bases numbered 16, after V lost 3 bases and J lost 0 bases. Germline V gene sequence: CDR1 MDHEN, CDR2 SYDVKM. The CDR3 has 21 amino acids. CDR3 in amino acids: CASSFPADLAGGETSTDTQYF. DNA for the CDR3: TGTGCCAGCAGTTTCCCCGCGGATCTAGCGGGAGGGGAAACTAGCACAGATACGCAGTATTTT. The whole variable domain, filled in from reference TRBV28 and TRBJ2-3, reads DVKVTQSSRYLVKRTGEKVFLECVQDMDHENMFWYRQDPGLGLRLIYFSYDVKMKEKGDIPEGYSVSREKKERFSLILESASTNQTSMYLCASSFPADLAGGETSTDTQYFGPGTRLTVL.

This chain uses TRBV5-1 with TRBJ2-7, with D perhaps being TRBD1 or TRBD2 (6 bases each). This CDR3 spans 16 amino acids. V was pared by 4 bases and J by 2 bases, with 19 bases between. Per the germline V gene, CDR1 is SGHRS and CDR2 is YFSETQ. The CDR3 DNA reads TGCGCCAGCAGCCAAGGGGGGCTCGAGTGGCCCTACGAGCAGTACTTC. It encodes CASSQGGLEWPYEQYF.

As concerns this clone: Other nucleotide sequences from this sample produce the same CDR3. The CDR3 DNA follows: TGTGCCAGCAGCGTAGGGGGGAGCTACGAGCAGTACTTC. Its translation: CASSVGGSYEQYF. This chain uses TRBV9 with TRBJ2-7; either TRBD1 or TRBD2 may supply D (5 bases each). Germline CDR1 is SGDLS and CDR2 is YYNGEE. Trimming stripped 0 bases from V and 3 bases from J, with 7 bases between. There are 13 residues in the CDR3.

The chain links TRBV5-8 to TRBJ2-3; D unresolved. This CDR3 is 12 amino acids long. Per the germline V gene, CDR1 is SGHTS and CDR2 is YDEGEE. Trimming left V 1 base short and J 3 bases short, with 3 bases between. The CDR3: CASSLSTDTQYF. The CDR3, as DNA: TGTGCCAGCAGCTTGAGTACAGATACGCAGTATTTT. Full variable domain (outside the CDR3, taken from reference TRBV5-8 and TRBJ2-3): EAGVTQSPTHLIKTRGQQATLRCSPISGHTSVYWYQQALGLGLQFLLWYDEGEERNRGNFPPRFSGRQFPNYSSELNVNALELEDSALYLCASSLSTDTQYFGPGTRLTVL.

The CDR3 nucleotides read TGCGCCAGCAGTGAGAAGGGGTTGGGTCAGGAGACCCAGTACTTC. It specifies CASSEKGLGQETQYF. This chain links TRBV10-1 with TRBJ2-5, with D perhaps TRBD1 (5 bases). Germline V CDR1 and CDR2: WNHNN, SYGVQD (reference sequence). CDR3 length: 15 residues. Trimming shortened V by 2 bases and J by 5 bases, and 15 bases separated the two germline ends.

The chain recombines TRBV13 with TRBJ2-3, with D possibly matching TRBD1 (6 bases). Germline V gene sequence: CDR1 PRHDT, CDR2 FYEKMQ (reference sequence). This CDR3 has 15 residues. Deletions cut 1 base from V and 5 bases from J, with 13 bases between. The CDR3 nucleotides read TGTGCCAGCAGCTTAGATCCAGGGGTGGGAGATACGCAGTATTTT. Its protein product is CASSLDPGVGDTQYF.

The chain has TRBV9 and TRBJ1-2, with D perhaps TRBD1 (5 bases). The CDR3 is made up of 17 amino acids. Germline assignment: CDR1 SGDLS and CDR2 YYNGEE. V was cut by 6 bases and J by 5 bases, with 26 bases left in between. CDR3 region: CASIKDLSPSGGYGYTF. CDR3 in DNA: TGTGCCAGCATAAAAGACCTCTCGCCCTCGGGGGGGTATGGCTACACCTTC.

The chain uses TRBV7-9 and TRBJ1-3; D remains ambiguous. CDR1 and CDR2 (germline): SEHNR, FQNEAQ (reference sequence). The CDR3 length is 18 residues. V was cut by 1 base and J by 4 bases, with 20 bases left in between. The CDR3 sequence: CASSLVSLRARRGNTIYF. The CDR3 DNA reads as TGTGCCAGCAGCTTAGTAAGCCTACGGGCGCGGAGGGGAAACACCATATATTTT.

This clone was counted a single time. V gene TRBV4-3 combines with J gene TRBJ2-5; 7 bases match TRBD2. Trimming at V came to 6 bases and at J to 5 bases, leaving 12 bases not matched to a gene. CDR1 LGHNA and CDR2 YSLEER come from the germline V gene. The CDR3 loop spans 15 amino acids. CDR3 nucleotide sequence: TGCGCCAGCAGTTACGGGGGAGGGAGTGAGGAGACCCAGTACTTC. Its translation is CASSYGGGSEETQYF.